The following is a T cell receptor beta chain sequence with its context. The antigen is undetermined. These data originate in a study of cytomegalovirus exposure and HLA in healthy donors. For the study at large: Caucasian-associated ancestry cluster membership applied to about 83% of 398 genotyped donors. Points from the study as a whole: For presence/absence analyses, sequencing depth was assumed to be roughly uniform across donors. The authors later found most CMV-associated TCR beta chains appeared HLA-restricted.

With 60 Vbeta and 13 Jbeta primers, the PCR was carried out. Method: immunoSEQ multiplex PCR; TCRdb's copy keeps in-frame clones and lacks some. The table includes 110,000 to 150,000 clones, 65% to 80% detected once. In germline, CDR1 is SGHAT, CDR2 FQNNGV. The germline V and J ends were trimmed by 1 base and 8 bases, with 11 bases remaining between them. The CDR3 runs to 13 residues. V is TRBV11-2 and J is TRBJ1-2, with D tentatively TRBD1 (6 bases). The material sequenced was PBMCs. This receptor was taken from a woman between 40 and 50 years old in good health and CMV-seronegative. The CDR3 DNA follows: TGTGCCAGCAGCTTAGGCAGGGGCTGGGGCTACACCTTC. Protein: CASSLGRGWGYTF.